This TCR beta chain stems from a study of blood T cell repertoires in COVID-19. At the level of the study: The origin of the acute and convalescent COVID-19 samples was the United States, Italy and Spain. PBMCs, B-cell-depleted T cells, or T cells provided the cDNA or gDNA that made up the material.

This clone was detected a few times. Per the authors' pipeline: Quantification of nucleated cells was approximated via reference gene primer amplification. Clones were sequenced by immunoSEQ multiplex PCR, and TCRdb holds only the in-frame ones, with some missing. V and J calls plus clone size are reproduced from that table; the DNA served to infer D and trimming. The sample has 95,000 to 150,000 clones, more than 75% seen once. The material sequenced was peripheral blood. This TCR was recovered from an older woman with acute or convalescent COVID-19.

CDR3 nucleotide sequence: TGTGCCAGCAGCTTGGTCCTAGCGGGGGGGTCGGATACGCAGTATTTT. It is translated as CASSLVLAGGSDTQYF. This chain links TRBV5-4 with TRBJ2-3; 12 bases fit TRBD2. Germline V gene sequence: CDR1 SGHNT, CDR2 YYREEE (reference sequence). V was pared by 0 bases and J by 6 bases, with 5 bases of the junction left unmatched. The CDR3 length is 16 residues.